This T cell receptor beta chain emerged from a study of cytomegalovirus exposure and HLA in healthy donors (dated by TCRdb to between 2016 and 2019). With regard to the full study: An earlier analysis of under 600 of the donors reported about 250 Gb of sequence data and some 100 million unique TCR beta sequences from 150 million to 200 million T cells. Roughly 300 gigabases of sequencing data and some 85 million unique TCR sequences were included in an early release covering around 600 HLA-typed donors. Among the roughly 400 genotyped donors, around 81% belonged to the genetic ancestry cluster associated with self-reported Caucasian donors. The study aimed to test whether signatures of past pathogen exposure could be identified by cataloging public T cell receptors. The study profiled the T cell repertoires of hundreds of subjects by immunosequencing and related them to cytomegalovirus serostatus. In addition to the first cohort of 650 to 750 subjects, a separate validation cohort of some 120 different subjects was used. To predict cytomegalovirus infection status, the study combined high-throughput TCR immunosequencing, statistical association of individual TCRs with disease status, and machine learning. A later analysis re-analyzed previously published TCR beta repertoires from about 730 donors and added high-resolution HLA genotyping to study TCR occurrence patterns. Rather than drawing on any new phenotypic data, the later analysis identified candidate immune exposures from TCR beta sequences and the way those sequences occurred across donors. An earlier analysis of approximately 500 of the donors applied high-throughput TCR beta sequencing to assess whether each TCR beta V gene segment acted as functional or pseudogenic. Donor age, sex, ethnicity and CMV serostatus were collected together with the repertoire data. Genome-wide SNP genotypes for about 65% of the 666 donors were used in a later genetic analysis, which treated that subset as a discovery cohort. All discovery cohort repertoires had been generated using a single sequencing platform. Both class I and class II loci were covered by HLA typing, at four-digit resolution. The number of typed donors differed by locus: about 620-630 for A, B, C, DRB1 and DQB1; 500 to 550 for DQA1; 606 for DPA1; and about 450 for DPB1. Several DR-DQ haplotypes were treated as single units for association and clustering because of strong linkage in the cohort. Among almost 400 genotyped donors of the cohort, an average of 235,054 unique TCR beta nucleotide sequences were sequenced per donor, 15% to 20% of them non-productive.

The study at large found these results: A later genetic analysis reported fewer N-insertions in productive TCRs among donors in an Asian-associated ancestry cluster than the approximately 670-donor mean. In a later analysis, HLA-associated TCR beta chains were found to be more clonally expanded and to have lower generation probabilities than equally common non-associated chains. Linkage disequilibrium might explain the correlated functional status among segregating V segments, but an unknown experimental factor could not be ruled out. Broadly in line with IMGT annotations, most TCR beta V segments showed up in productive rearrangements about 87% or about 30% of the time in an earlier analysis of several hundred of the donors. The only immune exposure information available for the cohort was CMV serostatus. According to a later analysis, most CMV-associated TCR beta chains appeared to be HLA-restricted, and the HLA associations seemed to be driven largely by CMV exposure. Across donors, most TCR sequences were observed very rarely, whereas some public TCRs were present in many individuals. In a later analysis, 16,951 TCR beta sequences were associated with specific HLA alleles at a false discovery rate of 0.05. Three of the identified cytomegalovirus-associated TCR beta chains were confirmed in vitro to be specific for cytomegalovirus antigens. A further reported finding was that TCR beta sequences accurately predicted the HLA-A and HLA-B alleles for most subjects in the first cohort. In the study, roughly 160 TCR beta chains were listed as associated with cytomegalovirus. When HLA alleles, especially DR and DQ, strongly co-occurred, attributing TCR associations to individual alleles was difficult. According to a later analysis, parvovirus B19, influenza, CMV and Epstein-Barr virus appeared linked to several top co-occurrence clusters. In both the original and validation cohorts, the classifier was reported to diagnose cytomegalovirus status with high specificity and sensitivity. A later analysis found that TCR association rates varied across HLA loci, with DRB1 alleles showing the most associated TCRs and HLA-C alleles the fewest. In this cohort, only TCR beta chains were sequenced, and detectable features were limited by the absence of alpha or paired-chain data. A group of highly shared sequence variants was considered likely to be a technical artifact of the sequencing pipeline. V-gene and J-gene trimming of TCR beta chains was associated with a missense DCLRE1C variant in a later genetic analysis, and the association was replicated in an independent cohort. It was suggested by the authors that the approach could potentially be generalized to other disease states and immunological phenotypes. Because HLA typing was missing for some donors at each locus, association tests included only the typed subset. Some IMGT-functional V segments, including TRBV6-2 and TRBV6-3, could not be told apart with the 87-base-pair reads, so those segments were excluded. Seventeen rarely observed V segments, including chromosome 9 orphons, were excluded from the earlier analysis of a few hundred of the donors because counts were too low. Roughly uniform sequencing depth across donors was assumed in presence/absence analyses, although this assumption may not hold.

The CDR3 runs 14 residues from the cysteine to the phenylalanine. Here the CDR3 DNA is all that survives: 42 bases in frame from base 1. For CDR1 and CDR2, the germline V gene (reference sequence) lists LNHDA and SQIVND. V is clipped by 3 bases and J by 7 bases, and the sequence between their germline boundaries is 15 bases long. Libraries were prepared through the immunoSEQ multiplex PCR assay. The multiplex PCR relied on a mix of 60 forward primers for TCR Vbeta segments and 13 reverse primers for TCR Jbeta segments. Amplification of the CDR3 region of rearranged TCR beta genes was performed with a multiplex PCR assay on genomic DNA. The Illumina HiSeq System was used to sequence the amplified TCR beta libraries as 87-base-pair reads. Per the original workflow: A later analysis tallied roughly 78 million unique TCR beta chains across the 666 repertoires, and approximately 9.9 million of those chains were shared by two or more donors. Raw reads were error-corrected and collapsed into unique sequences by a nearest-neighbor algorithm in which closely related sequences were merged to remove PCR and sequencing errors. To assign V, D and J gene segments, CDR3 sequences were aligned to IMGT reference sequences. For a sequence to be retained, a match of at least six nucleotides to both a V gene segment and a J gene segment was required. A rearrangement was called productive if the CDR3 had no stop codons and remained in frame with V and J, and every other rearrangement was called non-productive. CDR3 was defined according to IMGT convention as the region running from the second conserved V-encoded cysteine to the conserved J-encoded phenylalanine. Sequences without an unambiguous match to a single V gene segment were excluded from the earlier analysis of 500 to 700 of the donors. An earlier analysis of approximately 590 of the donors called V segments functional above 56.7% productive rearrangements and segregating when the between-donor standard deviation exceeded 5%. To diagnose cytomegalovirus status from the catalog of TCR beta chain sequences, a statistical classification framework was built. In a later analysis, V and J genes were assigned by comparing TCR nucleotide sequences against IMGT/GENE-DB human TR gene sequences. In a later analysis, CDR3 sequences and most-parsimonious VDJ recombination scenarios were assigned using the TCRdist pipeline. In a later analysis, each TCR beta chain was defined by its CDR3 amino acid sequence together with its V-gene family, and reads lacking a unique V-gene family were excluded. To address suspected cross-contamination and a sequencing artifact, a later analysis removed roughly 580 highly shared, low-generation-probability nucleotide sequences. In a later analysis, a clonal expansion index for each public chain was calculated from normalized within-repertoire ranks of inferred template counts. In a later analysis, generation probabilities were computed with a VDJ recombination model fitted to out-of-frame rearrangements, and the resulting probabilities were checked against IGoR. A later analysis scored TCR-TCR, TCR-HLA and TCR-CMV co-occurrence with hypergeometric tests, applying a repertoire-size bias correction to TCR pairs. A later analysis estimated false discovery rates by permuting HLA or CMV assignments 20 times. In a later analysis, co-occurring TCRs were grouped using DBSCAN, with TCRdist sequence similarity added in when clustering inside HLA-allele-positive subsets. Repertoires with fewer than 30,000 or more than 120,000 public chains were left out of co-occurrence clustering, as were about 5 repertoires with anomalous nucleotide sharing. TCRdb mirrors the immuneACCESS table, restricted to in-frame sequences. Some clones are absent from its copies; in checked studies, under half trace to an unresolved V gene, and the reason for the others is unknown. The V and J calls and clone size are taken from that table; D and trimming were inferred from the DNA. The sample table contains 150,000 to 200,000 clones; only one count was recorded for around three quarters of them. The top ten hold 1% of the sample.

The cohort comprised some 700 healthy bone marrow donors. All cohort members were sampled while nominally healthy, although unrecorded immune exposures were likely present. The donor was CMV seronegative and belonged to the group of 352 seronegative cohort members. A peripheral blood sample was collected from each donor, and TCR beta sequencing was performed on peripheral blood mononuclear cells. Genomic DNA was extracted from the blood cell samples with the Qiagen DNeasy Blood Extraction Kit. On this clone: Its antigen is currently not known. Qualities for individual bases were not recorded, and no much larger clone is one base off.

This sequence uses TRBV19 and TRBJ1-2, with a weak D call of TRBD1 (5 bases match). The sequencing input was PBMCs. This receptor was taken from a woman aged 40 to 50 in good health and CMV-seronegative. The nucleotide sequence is TGTGCCAGTAGTATCTCCAGGGTGGGTAGTGGCTACACCTTC. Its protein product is CASSISRVGSGYTF.